What follows describes a single T cell receptor beta chain. Its antigen remains unknown. V shed 3 bases and J 4 bases; nucleotides not matched to a gene: 6. Germline values: CDR1 SGHVS, CDR2 FNYEAQ. This CDR3 region has 15 residues. The PCR employed 60 Vbeta primers together with 13 Jbeta primers. The data were produced by immunoSEQ multiplex PCR, yet TCRdb's version contains in-frame clones alone and is incomplete. The table has about 210,000 clones, 83% seen once; the top ten hold 1.5% to 2%. These data are taken from a study of cytomegalovirus exposure and HLA in healthy donors. Regarding the study as a whole: Accurate prediction of most subjects' HLA-A and HLA-B alleles from TCR beta sequences was reported. Later analysis identified a missense DCLRE1C variant that was linked to TCR beta V- and J-gene trimming.

V and J are TRBV7-6 and TRBJ2-1, with 7 positions matching TRBD1. This receptor was identified in a man aged 40-55 years in good health and CMV-seropositive. The sample consisted of PBMCs. CDR3 DNA: TGTGCCAGCAGCTTCTCTCCGGGACAGTACAATGAGCAGTTCTTC. It encodes CASSFSPGQYNEQFF.